These 14 T cell receptor beta chains were all obtained from the same sample, sequenced in a study of blood T cell repertoires in COVID-19. The protocol was immunoSEQ multiplex PCR, while the TCRdb copy is restricted to in-frame clones and leaves out a portion. The sample holds 84,000 or so clones, around four fifths seen once. The specimen sequenced was peripheral blood. The receptors were sampled from a man aged 80 or over with active or convalescent COVID-19.

This chain links TRBV10-2 with TRBJ2-2; D is possibly TRBD2 (6 bases). Trimming left V 10 bases short and J 5 bases short, with 14 bases between. CDR1 is WSHSY, CDR2 SAAADI, per germline. The CDR3 runs to 13 residues. Written as DNA, the CDR3 is TGCGCCACCCTGACGGCGGGGACCGGGGAGCTGTTTTTT. It specifies CATLTAGTGELFF.

The chain links TRBV5-1 to TRBJ2-5, with TRBD2 matching 15 bases. V shed 4 bases and J 6 bases; nucleotides not matched to a gene: 10. This CDR3 has 17 residues. Per germline, CDR1 SGHRS and CDR2 YFSETQ. For the CDR3, the DNA is TGCGCCAGCAGCGGATTCACCGGGACTAGCGGGGGGAAGACCCAGTACTTC. Residues: CASSGFTGTSGGKTQYF.

V gene TRBV5-1 combines with J gene TRBJ2-3, with TRBD2 identical over 11 bases. Trimming removed 3 bases from V and 2 bases from J; junction bases left unmatched: 2. The CDR3 has 15 residues. The germline V gene encodes CDR1 SGHRS and CDR2 YFSETQ. Here the CDR3 reads CASSSTSGITDTQYF. The CDR3 DNA reads TGCGCCAGCAGCTCGACTAGCGGGATCACAGATACGCAGTATTTT.

The chain links TRBV10-3 to TRBJ2-1, with D perhaps TRBD1 (5 bases). V lost 8 bases, J lost 2 bases, and 16 bases lay in between. This CDR3 region has 15 residues. Germline loops: CDR1 ENHRY, CDR2 SYGVKD. The CDR3 here is CAIARQPTTYNEQFF. The CDR3, as DNA: TGTGCCATCGCAAGACAGCCCACAACCTACAATGAGCAGTTCTTC.

The chain links TRBV3-1 (or the pseudogene TRBV3-2) to TRBJ2-1; D possibly corresponds to TRBD2 (6 bases). Germline V lookup: CDR1 LGHDT, CDR2 YNNKEL (reference sequence). Trimming took off 2 bases at V and 5 bases at J, with 10 bases between the two ends. The CDR3 is made up of 14 amino acids. The CDR3 DNA is TGTGCCAGCAGCCAACGGGGGAGCAACAATGAGCAGTTCTTC. This sequence encodes CASSQRGSNNEQFF.

The chain links TRBV6-6 to TRBJ2-6; 7 bases are shared with TRBD2. J lost 2 bases, V lost 0 bases, and 1 base had no gene match. This CDR3 spans 16 amino acids. Germline V lookup: CDR1 MNHNY, CDR2 SVGAGI (reference sequence). CDR3 coding DNA: TGTGCCAGCAGTTACTCGCGGGGGACTGGGGCCAACGTCCTGACTTTC. Its translation: CASSYSRGTGANVLTF.

The chain links TRBV7-9 to TRBJ1-4; the D is unclear. With 9 bases removed from V and 1 base from J, the gap between germline ends came to 6 bases. The CDR3 totals 12 residues. CDR1 and CDR2 (germline): SEHNR, FQNEAQ (reference sequence). CDR3 bases: TGTGCCAGTCACAGAACTAATGAAAAACTGTTTTTT. Encoded protein: CASHRTNEKLFF.

The chain couples TRBV2 to TRBJ1-2, with D maybe TRBD1 (5 bases). This CDR3 has 11 residues. The germline V and J ends were trimmed by 8 bases and 3 bases, with 7 bases remaining between them. The germline V gene encodes CDR1 SNHLY and CDR2 FYNNEI. As DNA, the CDR3 is TGTGCCAGCGGCAGGGACTATGGCTACACCTTC. Protein: CASGRDYGYTF.

This CDR3 reads CASSIMPGGGNQPQHF. CDR3 nucleotide sequence: TGTGCCAGTAGTATAATGCCAGGGGGAGGCAATCAGCCCCAGCATTTT. The chain recombines TRBV19 with TRBJ1-5; 7 nucleotides align to TRBD1. CDR1 and CDR2 from the germline V gene are LNHDA and SQIVND (reference sequence). This CDR3 spans 16 amino acids. V lost 2 bases and J lost 2; bases outside the gene matches: 6.

V gene TRBV29-1 combines with J gene TRBJ1-2; D is possibly TRBD1 (5 bases). V dropped 5 bases and J dropped 10 bases, with 20 bases sitting between them. From germline, CDR1 is SQVTM and CDR2 ANQGSEA. The CDR3 spans 13 residues. CDR3 residues: CSVRDRLGLLYTF. The CDR3 DNA reads as TGCAGCGTTCGTGACAGACTGGGACTTCTCTACACCTTC.

This sequence joins TRBV19 and TRBJ2-5, with D uncertain. This CDR3 region has 16 residues. Trimming cost V 0 bases and J 1 base, with 12 bases left between them. Germline V lookup: CDR1 LNHDA, CDR2 SQIVND (reference sequence). This CDR3 is CASSIDGGGSQETQYF. In nucleotides, the CDR3 is TGTGCCAGTAGTATAGATGGCGGCGGATCCCAAGAGACCCAGTACTTC.

The chain uses TRBV14 and TRBJ2-5; TRBD1 matches at 10 bases. Germline V gene data show CDR1 as SGHDN and CDR2 as FVKESK. The V and J ends lost 1 base and 3 bases, in that order; junction bases with no gene match: 8. The CDR3 contains 17 residues. The CDR3 bases are TGTGCCAGCAGCCAAGTTCGGGACAGGGGAGAAAAAGAGACCCAGTACTTC. Translated, it gives CASSQVRDRGEKETQYF.

The DNA of the CDR3 is TGCGCCAGCAGCCCTGACAGGGTCGACCGGGAGCTGTTTTTT. Translating gives CASSPDRVDRELFF. The chain links TRBV5-1 to TRBJ2-2; 7 nucleotides agree with TRBD1. Unmatched junction bases numbered 9, after V lost 4 bases and J lost 9 bases. There are 14 residues in the CDR3. CDR1 is SGHRS and CDR2 is YFSETQ in the germline V gene.

The rearrangement uses TRBV19 and TRBJ1-2, with TRBD1 matching 8 bases. Germline assignment: CDR1 LNHDA and CDR2 SQIVND (reference sequence). The CDR3 is made up of 15 amino acids. V lost 4 bases to trimming and J lost 7 bases; unmatched junction nucleotides: 11. CDR3 in amino acids: CASSTPQGAVSGYTF. As DNA, the CDR3 is TGTGCCAGTAGTACTCCTCAGGGGGCGGTGAGTGGCTACACCTTC.